The 2 T cell receptor beta chains given below trace back to one sample, sequenced in a study of Graves' ophthalmopathy and Graves' hyperthyroidism. Amplified material comprised TCR beta CDR3 regions derived from RNA transcripts. First-round RT-PCR used HTBI primers; second-round multiplex PCR followed. MiXCR, run by TCRdb on the multiplex PCR reads, gives a single entry per CDR3 protein. Among 560,000 or so distinct CDR3 sequences listed, roughly 40% were seen once. Sequenced sample: peripheral blood or thyroid tissue (not recorded which). The receptors come from an adult man with Graves' hyperthyroidism.

This clonotype was counted only a few times. The J gene is TRBJ1-5, the V gene TRBV5-8; D not certain. Germline V gene data show CDR1 as SGHTS and CDR2 as YDEGEE. V lost 4 bases and J lost 4, with 15 bases in between. The CDR3 covers 15 residues. The CDR3 DNA is TGTGCCAGCAGCCTGAGAGGGTTTGGGAATCAGCCCCAGCATTTT. It specifies CASSLRGFGNQPQHF. The full variable domain, rest sourced from reference TRBV5-8 and TRBJ1-5, is EAGVTQSPTHLIKTRGQQATLRCSPISGHTSVYWYQQALGLGLQFLLWYDEGEERNRGNFPPRFSGRQFPNYSSELNVNALELEDSALYLCASSLRGFGNQPQHFGDGTRLSIL.

The chain combines TRBV7-9 with TRBJ2-5; TRBD1 agrees at 9 bases. V was clipped by 5 bases and J by 4 bases; unmatched bases: 8. CDR3 length: 15 amino acids. Germline V CDR1 and CDR2: SEHNR, FQNEAQ (reference sequence). CDR3 bases: TGTGCCAGCAGCCTCGGGACAGGGAACAGAGAGACCCAGTACTTC. It is translated as CASSLGTGNRETQYF. Combining the CDR3 with reference TRBV7-9 and TRBJ2-5 gives the whole variable domain DTGVSQNPRHKITKRGQNVTFRCDPISEHNRLYWYRQTLGQGPEFLTYFQNEAQLEKSRLLSDRFSAERPKGSFSTLEIQRTEQGDSAMYLCASSLGTGNRETQYFGPGTRLLVL.